In this sample, the clone carrying this TCR beta chain turned up many times. The target antigen is unknown. This sample is part of a study of T cells after yellow fever vaccination. Template switching by 5'RACE produced TCR cDNA, adding a universal primer site and UMIs. MiXCR was run by TCRdb on the 5' RACE reads, yielding one entry per CDR3 protein. In the table there are some 260,000 distinct CDR3 sequences, roughly 5% of which are singletons. Study-wide results and caveats: Compared with primary, the secondary response was weaker and peaked at day 5, not 15. A minor fraction of clonotypes spanned both CD4 and CD8 compartments. Most clones from primary vaccination resurfaced after the booster (under 97% CD4, over 75% CD8).

The V end lost 0 bases, the J end lost 6 bases, and 12 bases lay between the germline ends. The CDR3 runs to 14 residues. The J gene is TRBJ2-7, the V gene TRBV12-3 or TRBV12-4; a possible D gene is TRBD2 (5 bases). The clonotype was recovered from a man aged 18 to 30 who received the YFV17D yellow fever vaccine. The source material was CD4+ T cells sorted from PBMCs, sampled on the day of the yellow fever booster vaccination. CDR3 bases: TGTGCCAGCAGTTTAGCGGGAGCGGCGGGCGAGCAGTACTTC. This codes for CASSLAGAAGEQYF.